Detailed here is one T cell receptor (beta chain). The target antigen is unknown. Amplification used 60 Vbeta primers and 13 Jbeta primers. Repertoires were generated with immunoSEQ multiplex PCR, while TCRdb's copy carries only in-frame clones and drops some. The sample records roughly 93,000 clones, roughly four fifths being singletons. From germline, CDR1 is MNHEY and CDR2 SMNVEV (reference sequence). The CDR3 runs 13 residues. Trimming pared 3 bases from V and 5 bases from J, leaving 8 bases between. The data were taken from a study of cytomegalovirus exposure and HLA in healthy donors. Study-level findings and limits: Reports credit the classifier with highly specific, highly sensitive diagnosis of cytomegalovirus status. Most TCR sequences were seen very rarely across donors, but some public TCRs occurred in many. A later analysis by the authors found several of the most significant clusters apparently linked to common viral pathogens.

The sequence was obtained from a young man in good health and CMV-seronegative. The V call is TRBV27, the J call TRBJ2-1; D is perhaps TRBD2 (6 bases). Specimen: PBMCs. CDR3 residues: CASSFGGNNEQFF. The CDR3 region has the DNA TGTGCCAGCAGTTTTGGGGGGAACAATGAGCAGTTCTTC.